This TCR beta chain was sequenced in a study of blood T cell repertoires in COVID-19. The wider study: Acute-phase and convalescent COVID-19 samples originated in the United States, Italy and Spain. PBMCs, B-cell-depleted T cells, or T cells provided the cDNA or gDNA that made up the material.

As originally analysed: Estimation of nucleated cell counts relied on the amplification of reference gene primers. This table comes from immunoSEQ multiplex PCR, and its TCRdb copy is limited to in-frame clones, with some not included. V, J and clone size reflect that table, while D and trimming were determined from the DNA. The table includes about 80,000 clones, approximately 78% detected once. The sequencing input was peripheral blood. The sequence was obtained from a woman aged 80 or older with acute or convalescent COVID-19.

CDR3: CASSLEGQMVTGELFF. CDR3 nucleotides: TGTGCCAGCAGCCTTGAGGGACAGATGGTCACCGGGGAGCTGTTTTTT. The chain employs TRBV5-4 and TRBJ2-2; 7 bases fit TRBD1. The CDR3 has 16 residues. With V trimmed by 4 bases and J by 4 bases, 10 bases remained unmatched. Germline CDR1 reads SGHNT; CDR2 reads YYREEE (reference sequence).